These 4 T cell receptor beta chains share one sample of origin, sequenced in a study of blood T cell repertoires in COVID-19. Sequencing used immunoSEQ multiplex PCR; TCRdb keeps in-frame clones, though not all of them. The sample yields about 63,000 clones, roughly three quarters seen once. Sequenced sample: peripheral blood. The receptors derive from a woman aged 80 or over with acute or convalescent COVID-19.

The chain uses TRBV5-6 and TRBJ2-7; weak D call: TRBD2 (6 bases). V was cut by 1 base and J by 0 bases, with 11 bases left in between. This CDR3 contains 15 residues. In germline, CDR1 is SGHDT, CDR2 YYEEEE. The CDR3 nucleotides are TGTGCCAGCAGCTTGTGGCGGACTATCTCCTACGAGCAGTACTTC. As protein: CASSLWRTISYEQYF.

The CDR3 reads CASSQDSHLEQYF. CDR3 in DNA: TGTGCCAGCAGCCAAGATAGCCACCTCGAGCAGTACTTC. This chain connects TRBV3-1 (or the pseudogene TRBV3-2) to TRBJ2-7; D uncertain. Germline-derived CDR1 and CDR2 are LGHDT and YNNKEL (reference sequence). The CDR3 consists of 13 residues. Trimming cost V 0 bases and J 6 bases, with 9 bases left between them.

This clone has just a few counts. The chain recombines TRBV5-6 with TRBJ2-7, with D hard to call. Per germline, CDR1 SGHDT and CDR2 YYEEEE. Trimming cost V 2 bases and J 2 bases, with 11 bases left between them. The CDR3 is 14 residues long. In DNA form, the CDR3 reads TGTGCCAGCAGCTTCCGAGTGCAAACCTACGAGCAGTACTTC. This translates into CASSFRVQTYEQYF.

The J gene is TRBJ1-3, the V gene TRBV5-4; D gene uncertain. V was trimmed by 4 bases and J by 0 bases, leaving 11 bases between them. Germline CDR1 SGHNT, CDR2 YYREEE (reference sequence). This CDR3 region has 15 residues. This chain's CDR3 is CASSPTGSSGNTIYF. The CDR3 DNA sequence: TGTGCCAGCAGCCCGACGGGGAGCTCTGGAAACACCATATATTTT.